These 22 T cell receptor beta chains were sequenced from one sample in a study of blood T cell repertoires in COVID-19. The repertoire was sequenced with immunoSEQ multiplex PCR; TCRdb's copy has only in-frame clones and lacks some. The table lists roughly 180,000 clones, roughly 79% of them singletons. The sample comprised peripheral blood. These receptor sequences come from a woman aged 40 to 49 with COVID-19, enrolled during active disease.

V gene TRBV29-1 combines with J gene TRBJ2-1; the match to TRBD1 covers 8 bases. From germline, CDR1 is SQVTM and CDR2 ANQGSEA. The junction had 1 base not matched to a gene; V was cut back by 5 bases and J by 1 base. The CDR3 consists of 13 residues. Written as DNA, the CDR3 is TGCAGCGTTCACAGGGGGTCCTACAATGAGCAGTTCTTC. Protein: CSVHRGSYNEQFF.

The chain couples TRBV2 to TRBJ1-2; D not certain. The V and J ends lost 3 bases and 5 bases respectively, with 13 bases between them. The length of the CDR3 is 14 residues. CDR1 SNHLY and CDR2 FYNNEI come from the germline V gene. The CDR3: CASSEVGSAYGYTF. As DNA, the CDR3 is TGTGCCAGCAGTGAGGTGGGGAGCGCGTATGGCTACACCTTC.

V gene TRBV6-6 combines with J gene TRBJ1-5; no reliable D call. Trimming cost V 7 bases and J 3 bases, with 16 bases left between them. The V gene's germline CDR1 is MNHNY and CDR2 SVGAGI (reference sequence). CDR3 length: 15 residues. CDR3 in amino acids: CASTLLRTDNQPQHF. Here the CDR3 DNA reads TGTGCCAGCACCTTATTACGTACAGACAATCAGCCCCAGCATTTT.

The V gene is TRBV5-1, the J gene TRBJ2-7, with D perhaps matching TRBD1 (6 bases). V lost 4 bases to trimming and J lost 7 bases, with 9 bases between them. CDR1 SGHRS and CDR2 YFSETQ come from the germline V gene. This CDR3 is 11 amino acids long. For the CDR3, the DNA is TGCGCCAGCAGCGACGGACAGGAGCAGTACTTC. Its protein product is CASSDGQEQYF.

The chain recombines TRBV7-6 with TRBJ2-1; 10 bases map to TRBD1. With 5 bases clipped from V and 6 bases from J, the junction kept 10 bases outside the gene matches. From germline, CDR1 is SGHVS and CDR2 FNYEAQ. The CDR3 extends over 16 amino acids. CDR3 nucleotides: TGTGCCAGCAGCATGGATATGGGGACAGGGGTCAATGAGCAGTTCTTC. It translates to CASSMDMGTGVNEQFF.

The J gene is TRBJ2-5, the V gene TRBV7-9; possible D gene TRBD1, 6 bases. CDR1 is SEHNR, CDR2 FQNEAQ, per germline (reference sequence). V was cut by 5 bases and J by 2 bases, with 21 bases left in between. CDR3 size: 17 residues. This CDR3 is CASSPGLRGTIQETQYF. CDR3 coding DNA: TGTGCCAGCAGCCCAGGGCTGAGGGGGACAATTCAAGAGACCCAGTACTTC.

The gene calls are TRBV18 and TRBJ2-7; 7 nucleotides match TRBD1. The CDR3 has 13 amino acids. Germline CDR1 KGHSH, CDR2 LQKENI. V gave up 5 bases and J gave up 2 bases; unmatched junction bases: 3. CDR3 loop: CASSEGQTYEQYV. The CDR3 coding sequence is TGTGCCAGCTCAGAGGGACAGACCTACGAGCAGTACGTC.

The chain couples TRBV10-2 to TRBJ2-1, with TRBD1 identical over 7 bases. Germline loops: CDR1 WSHSY, CDR2 SAAADI. The V and J ends lost 6 bases and 5 bases, in that order; junction bases with no gene match: 10. CDR3 length: 15 residues. In DNA, the CDR3 is TGCGCCAGCAGAGCGATGGACAGGTCTCACAATGAGCAGTTCTTC. It specifies CASRAMDRSHNEQFF.

This chain uses TRBV10-2 with TRBJ2-7; 9 bases fit TRBD1. CDR3 length equals 15 residues. Unmatched junction bases numbered 7, after V lost 3 bases and J lost 4 bases. Germline V gives CDR1 WSHSY, CDR2 SAAADI. The DNA for the CDR3 is TGCGCCAGCAGTGACCCGACAGGGGGATTATACGAGCAGTACTTC. This gives the protein CASSDPTGGLYEQYF.

The chain employs TRBV5-1 and TRBJ2-3; 10 bases map to TRBD1. The CDR3 sequence is 17 residues long. The ends lost 1 base at V and 1 base at J; junction bases unmatched: 6. The germline V gene has CDR1 SGHRS and CDR2 YFSETQ. Here the CDR3 reads CASSLSEGTGGTDTQYF. In DNA form, the CDR3 reads TGCGCCAGCAGCTTGAGTGAGGGGACAGGGGGCACAGATACGCAGTATTTT.

The CDR3 region is CASSAGQGLGRANTGELFF. CDR3 nucleotide sequence: TGTGCCAGCTCTGCCGGACAGGGATTGGGTAGAGCGAACACCGGGGAGCTGTTTTTT. The chain uses TRBV28 and TRBJ2-2; 8 bases agree with TRBD1. The CDR3 sequence is 19 residues long. V lost 8 bases, J lost 0 bases, and 17 bases stayed unmatched. From germline, CDR1 is MDHEN and CDR2 SYDVKM.

This chain links TRBV12-3 or TRBV12-4 with TRBJ1-2; possibly TRBD1 for D (6 bases). V gave up 10 bases and J gave up 1 base, with 13 bases separating them. The CDR3 covers 13 residues. The CDR3 DNA sequence: TGTGCCACTTTGGACAGAGTTAACTATGGCTACACCTTC. This gives the protein CATLDRVNYGYTF.

The chain joins TRBV11-1 to TRBJ1-2, with 7 nucleotides matching TRBD1. Trimming cost V 5 bases and J 4 bases; bases outside gene matches: 4. This CDR3 spans 13 amino acids. From germline, CDR1 is SGHAT and CDR2 FQDESV (reference sequence). For the CDR3, the DNA is TGTGCCAGCAGCCGGGACAGATCCTATGGCTACACCTTC. Translating gives CASSRDRSYGYTF.

The chain carries TRBV27 and TRBJ2-7; 8 positions agree with TRBD2. The CDR3 sequence is 15 residues long. Germline-derived CDR1 and CDR2 are MNHEY and SMNVEV (reference sequence). After removal of 4 bases from V and 0 bases from J, the junction contained 5 bases not matched to a gene. Written as DNA, the CDR3 is TGTGCCAGCAGTTCCCAGCGGGGGCGCTCCTACGAGCAGTACTTC. This translates into CASSSQRGRSYEQYF.

The genes are TRBV10-2 and TRBJ2-1; TRBD2 matches at 11 bases. The CDR3 spans 17 residues. With V trimmed by 6 bases and J by 3 bases, 10 bases remained unmatched. Looked up from germline, CDR1 is WSHSY and CDR2 is SAAADI. The CDR3 DNA sequence: TGCGCCAGCAGGATCAAAACTAGCGGGAGACGCTACAATGAGCAGTTCTTC. Its translation is CASRIKTSGRRYNEQFF.

This rearrangement joins TRBV28 to TRBJ2-1, with D possibly matching TRBD2 (5 bases). The CDR3 has 13 amino acids. Trimming pared 5 bases from V and 9 bases from J, leaving 14 bases between. Germline lookup yields CDR1 MDHEN and CDR2 SYDVKM. CDR3 region: CASSSLRAIEQFF. In DNA form, the CDR3 reads TGTGCCAGCAGTAGTTTGAGGGCTATTGAGCAGTTCTTC.

The chain carries TRBV27 and TRBJ2-7; TRBD1 agrees at 11 bases. Trimming at V came to 5 bases and at J to 6 bases, leaving 9 bases not matched to a gene. The V gene's germline CDR1 is MNHEY and CDR2 SMNVEV (reference sequence). This CDR3 has 15 residues. The DNA for the CDR3 is TGTGCCAGCAGTCTCGCCGGGACAGGGGGTACCGAGCAGTACGTC. The encoded protein is CASSLAGTGGTEQYV.

CDR3 DNA sequence: TGTGCCACCAGTGATTTCCGCAGGGGTTCTGTCGAGCAGTACGTC. Protein product: CATSDFRRGSVEQYV. The chain has TRBV24-1 and TRBJ2-7, with a possible D match to TRBD1 (6 bases). V gave up 1 base and J gave up 6 bases, with 15 bases separating them. This CDR3 has 15 amino acids. Germline CDR1 reads KGHDR; CDR2 reads SFDVKD.

The rearrangement links TRBV6-5 to TRBJ1-2; D is unresolved. V was pared by 8 bases and J by 1 base, with 5 bases between. The CDR3 spans 11 residues. Looked up from germline, CDR1 is MNHEY and CDR2 is SVGAGI. The CDR3 DNA reads TGTGCCAGCCTCAGTAACTATGGCTACACCTTC. It codes for CASLSNYGYTF.

This clone was seen more than once but under ten times. This rearrangement joins TRBV4-1 to TRBJ1-2; 10 nucleotides align to TRBD1. The CDR3 covers 16 residues. The V segment lost 3 bases and the J segment 0 bases; nucleotides outside the gene matches: 4. The germline gives CDR1 MGHRA, CDR2 YSYEKL. CDR3 sequence (DNA): TGCGCCAGCAGCCAGACCGGGACAGGGGCTAACTATGGCTACACCTTC. It is translated as CASSQTGTGANYGYTF.

This chain uses TRBV12-3 or TRBV12-4 with TRBJ1-1; D is unresolved. With 3 bases removed from V and 9 bases from J, the gap between germline ends came to 14 bases. This CDR3 has 13 amino acids. As DNA, the CDR3 is TGTGCCAGCAGTTTGAGGGATAGGCGTCAAGCTTTCTTT. Its translation is CASSLRDRRQAFF.

This rearrangement joins TRBV19 to TRBJ2-7, with TRBD2 matching 12 bases. Germline V gives CDR1 LNHDA, CDR2 SQIVND (reference sequence). V shed 1 base, J shed 3 bases, and the junction held 1 base outside the gene matches. The CDR3 totals 15 residues. The CDR3 coding sequence is TGTGCCAGTAGTATAGGGACTAGCGGGATCTACGAGCAGTACTTC. This gives the protein CASSIGTSGIYEQYF.